Listed below are T cell receptor beta chains from one sample, sequenced in a study of OX40 agonist ivuxolimab in advanced cancers. TCRdb's copy holds only in-frame clones and misses some; the assay was immunoSEQ multiplex PCR. This sample has about 26,000 clones, with 70% to 80% found just once. Specimen: CD4+ or CD8+ T cells sorted from blood, collected in a trial of the OX40 agonist ivuxolimab. These TCRs come from an adult with an advanced solid tumor such as melanoma, head and neck, liver or kidney cancer. CDR3s include the opening cysteine and the closing phenylalanine or tryptophan. The D gene is left open where the match is weak. Size is stated for part of the rows, as once, few or many counts, or as a class when the clone is expanded.

D: -; V: TRBV10-1; size: -; J: TRBJ2-2; length: 14; CDR3: CASSGDPNTGELFF; DNA: TGCGCCAGCAGTGGAGACCCTAACACCGGGGAGCTGTTTTTT
D: -; V: TRBV2; size: few; J: TRBJ2-7; length: 13; CDR3: CASSRRGSYEQYF; DNA: TGTGCCAGCAGTAGGCGGGGCTCCTACGAGCAGTACTTC
D: TRBD1; V: TRBV28; size: -; J: TRBJ2-1; length: 14; CDR3: CASSMTGDASEQFF; DNA: TGTGCCAGCAGCATGACAGGGGACGCCTCTGAGCAGTTCTTC
D: TRBD2; V: TRBV10-1; size: -; J: TRBJ2-1; length: 16; CDR3: CASSERSSGVYNEQFF; DNA: TGCGCCAGCAGTGAGAGGAGTAGCGGGGTATACAATGAGCAGTTCTTC
D: TRBD2; V: TRBV5-1; size: -; J: TRBJ2-5; length: 20; CDR3: CASSLEVLTSGRAHQETQYF; DNA: TGCGCCAGCAGCTTGGAGGTTTTGACTAGCGGGAGGGCCCATCAAGAGACCCAGTACTTC
D: -; V: TRBV6-1; size: -; J: TRBJ1-2; length: 12; CDR3: CASNTLFYGYTF; DNA: TGTGCCAGCAATACACTGTTCTATGGCTACACCTTC
D: -; V: TRBV7-2; size: -; J: TRBJ2-5; length: 16; CDR3: CASSLTVWEIQETQYF; DNA: TGTGCCAGCAGCTTAACGGTTTGGGAGATTCAAGAGACCCAGTACTTC
D: -; V: TRBV15; size: -; J: TRBJ2-7; length: 13; CDR3: CATSHDRTYEQYF; DNA: TGTGCCACCAGCCACGACAGAACCTACGAGCAGTACTTC
D: -; V: TRBV4-1; size: -; J: TRBJ1-5; length: 16; CDR3: CASSQEGGRGNQPQHF; DNA: TGCGCCAGCAGCCAAGAGGGGGGGCGAGGCAATCAGCCCCAGCATTTT
D: TRBD2; V: TRBV5-6; size: -; J: TRBJ2-7; length: 15; CDR3: CASSLVWRGGYEQYF; DNA: TGTGCCAGCAGCTTGGTATGGCGGGGGGGCTACGAGCAGTACTTC
D: -; V: TRBV28; size: -; J: TRBJ2-1; length: 13; CDR3: CASSSPLTGEQFF; DNA: TGTGCCAGCAGTTCGCCACTGACTGGTGAGCAGTTCTTC
D: TRBD2; V: TRBV15; size: -; J: TRBJ2-3; length: 18; CDR3: CATSRDGLAGVFADTQYF; DNA: TGTGCCACCAGCAGAGATGGACTAGCGGGAGTATTTGCAGATACGCAGTATTTT
D: TRBD1; V: TRBV6-6; size: -; J: TRBJ1-4; length: 14; CDR3: CATTGEGSNEKLFF; DNA: TGTGCCACGACAGGGGAAGGGTCTAATGAAAAACTGTTTTTT
D: -; V: TRBV9; size: -; J: TRBJ1-5; length: 14; CDR3: CASSVGHSNQPQHF; DNA: TGTGCCAGCAGCGTAGGGCATAGCAATCAGCCCCAGCATTTT
D: -; V: TRBV15; size: -; J: TRBJ2-1; length: 14; CDR3: CATSRDMNVDEQFF; DNA: TGTGCCACCAGCAGAGATATGAATGTAGATGAGCAGTTCTTC
D: TRBD2; V: TRBV7-9; size: -; J: TRBJ2-1; length: 18; CDR3: CASSPGLAGIGPFNEQFF; DNA: TGTGCCAGCAGCCCGGGACTAGCGGGAATAGGGCCCTTTAATGAGCAGTTCTTC
D: -; V: TRBV28; size: -; J: TRBJ2-1; length: 12; CDR3: CASRNEVLTTFF; DNA: TGTGCCAGCAGGAACGAGGTGTTGACGACGTTCTTC
D: TRBD2; V: TRBV5-1; size: -; J: TRBJ2-7; length: 15; CDR3: CASSLLPGGNYEQYF; DNA: TGCGCCAGCAGCTTGCTGCCGGGGGGGAACTACGAGCAGTACTTC
D: -; V: TRBV7-3; size: -; J: TRBJ2-3; length: 15; CDR3: CASSRFSGGTDTQYF; DNA: TGTGCCAGCAGCCGATTTTCGGGGGGCACAGATACGCAGTATTTT
D: -; V: TRBV15; size: -; J: TRBJ2-5; length: 15; CDR3: CATSRDHPATGTQYF; DNA: TGTGCCACCAGCAGAGATCACCCAGCCACAGGGACCCAGTACTTC
D: -; V: TRBV6-1; size: once; J: TRBJ2-7; length: 12; CDR3: CASREQQYEQYF; DNA: TGTGCCAGCAGGGAACAGCAATACGAGCAGTACTTC
D: -; V: TRBV6-6; size: -; J: TRBJ1-2; length: 11; CDR3: CASTSGYGYTF; DNA: TGTGCCAGCACTTCAGGGTATGGCTACACCTTC
D: -; V: TRBV2; size: -; J: TRBJ1-3; length: 12; CDR3: CASSYPGNTIYF; DNA: TGTGCCAGCAGTTACCCCGGAAACACCATATATTTT
D: -; V: TRBV10-3; size: -; J: TRBJ2-1; length: 15; CDR3: CAISERDTLRDEQFF; DNA: TGTGCCATCAGTGAAAGGGACACCCTCAGGGATGAGCAGTTCTTC
D: TRBD1; V: TRBV9; size: -; J: TRBJ1-1; length: 15; CDR3: CASSETGGEYTEAFF; DNA: TGTGCCAGCAGCGAGACAGGGGGAGAGTACACTGAAGCTTTCTTT
D: -; V: TRBV30; size: -; J: TRBJ2-2; length: 14; CDR3: CAVETKPTGGELFF; DNA: TGTGCCGTGGAGACAAAACCTACGGGCGGGGAGCTGTTTTTT
D: -; V: TRBV30; size: -; J: TRBJ2-1; length: 13; CDR3: CAWATGHAGEQFF; DNA: TGTGCCTGGGCCACCGGCCATGCGGGTGAGCAGTTCTTC
D: TRBD2; V: TRBV6-5; size: -; J: TRBJ2-7; length: 13; CDR3: CASSQGLSYEQYF; DNA: TGTGCCAGCAGCCAGGGACTATCCTACGAGCAGTACTTC
D: -; V: TRBV9; size: -; J: TRBJ1-2; length: 12; CDR3: CASSVGRHGYTF; DNA: TGTGCCAGCAGCGTAGGACGGCATGGCTACACCTTC
D: -; V: TRBV7-8; size: -; J: TRBJ1-5; length: 15; CDR3: CASSHPRDSNQPQHF; DNA: TGTGCCAGCAGCCACCCCCGGGACAGCAATCAGCCCCAGCATTTT
D: TRBD2; V: TRBV6-5; size: -; J: TRBJ2-5; length: 15; CDR3: CASTILAGDQETQYF; DNA: TGTGCCAGCACCATCTTAGCGGGGGACCAAGAGACCCAGTACTTC
D: TRBD2; V: TRBV28; size: -; J: TRBJ2-3; length: 16; CDR3: CASSPGLAKRRDTQYF; DNA: TGTGCCAGCAGTCCGGGACTAGCAAAAAGGAGAGATACGCAGTATTTT
D: TRBD2; V: TRBV11-3; size: -; J: TRBJ2-3; length: 17; CDR3: CASSKTSGSLRTDTQYF; DNA: TGTGCCAGCAGCAAGACTAGCGGGAGTCTTCGCACAGATACGCAGTATTTT
D: -; V: TRBV19; size: few; J: TRBJ1-1; length: 16; CDR3: CASSMGLLLRSTEAFF; DNA: TGTGCCAGTAGTATGGGGCTACTACTTAGGAGCACTGAAGCTTTCTTT
D: -; V: TRBV5-4; size: -; J: TRBJ2-5; length: 16; CDR3: CASSLGGLAPQETQYF; DNA: TGTGCCAGCAGCTTGGGGGGACTCGCTCCTCAAGAGACCCAGTACTTC